The 3 T cell receptor beta chains below all came from one sample that was sequenced in a study of blood T cell repertoires in COVID-19. The assay was immunoSEQ multiplex PCR, and TCRdb's table has in-frame clones only and misses some. The repertoire holds approximately 170,000 clones, with more than 75% as singletons. Input material: peripheral blood. All receptors come from a man aged 55 to 70 with active or convalescent COVID-19.

The rearrangement joins TRBV6-5 to TRBJ2-7, with a tentative D call TRBD1 (6 bases). This CDR3 is 15 amino acids long. CDR1 MNHEY and CDR2 SVGAGI come from the germline V gene. The germline V and J ends were trimmed by 6 bases and 0 bases, with 15 bases remaining between them. Here the CDR3 reads CASRPGQLNSYEQYF. DNA for the CDR3: TGTGCCAGCAGGCCCGGACAGCTGAACTCCTACGAGCAGTACTTC.

The table lists this clone with a count of one. The rearrangement joins TRBV29-1 to TRBJ1-5; D is unresolved. Between the trimmed V and J ends, which lost 0 bases and 4 bases, there was a span of 13 bases. Per germline, CDR1 SQVTM and CDR2 ANQGSEA. The CDR3 sequence is 15 residues long. The CDR3 protein is CSVEEGGGINQPQHF. As DNA, the CDR3 is TGCAGCGTTGAAGAGGGCGGAGGCATAAATCAGCCCCAGCATTTT.

The V call is TRBV6-5, the J call TRBJ1-1; D perhaps matches TRBD1 (5 bases). CDR3 length equals 12 residues. CDR1 is MNHEY, CDR2 SVGAGI, per germline. The ends were cut back, 6 bases at V and 3 bases at J, with 8 bases in the middle. The CDR3 spells CASSPGYTEAFF. The CDR3 bases are TGTGCCAGCAGCCCAGGGTACACTGAAGCTTTCTTT.